The clone carrying this T cell receptor (beta chain) was seen many times. Its antigen is as yet unknown. This record belongs to a study of spatial heterogeneity in lung cancer. Study at large: There were consistently more beta-chain sequences detected than alpha-chain sequences. Findings and limits, study-wide: Tumor T cell coverage was estimated at roughly 7.5% for alpha and about 13% for beta chains. Expanded intratumoral alpha and beta TCR counts tracked tumor mutation counts.

Time point described: sample taken at primary tumor resection. Donors were fewer than 90 untreated early-stage non-small cell lung cancer patients. Whole RNA obtained from tumor, nontumor lung or frozen PBMC underwent sequencing without sorting. TCRdb fed the 5' RACE reads into MiXCR, producing one record per CDR3 protein. The sample shows approximately 20,000 distinct CDR3 sequences, under 3.5% of them seen only once. V was cut by 0 bases and J by 3 bases, with 13 bases left in between. The CDR3 length is 16 residues. Per germline, CDR1 MNHEY and CDR2 SMNVEV (reference sequence). The sequence was obtained from a male donor with early-stage non-small cell lung cancer. The material sequenced was lung tumor tissue, taken at surgery. This rearrangement joins TRBV27 to TRBJ2-3; no clear D gene. The CDR3 DNA follows: TGTGCCAGCAGTTTATCGATTTCTAGTAGTACAGATACGCAGTATTTT. Its protein product is CASSLSISSSTDTQYF.